These T cell receptor beta chains were read from a single sample in a study of prognosis after radiotherapy for stage I lung cancer. MiXCR, run by TCRdb on the multiplex PCR reads, gives a single entry per CDR3 protein. The sample contains around 30,000 distinct CDR3 sequences, around a third of which appear only once. Source: PBMCs, taken before or after stereotactic body radiation therapy (not recorded which). These TCRs come from a donor aged 50 or older with non-small cell lung cancer. The CDR3 runs from the conserved cysteine through the conserved F or W. Fields, in order: D gene, V gene, J gene, clone size, CDR3 DNA, CDR3 protein. The D gene is left open where the match is weak. Clone size is stated in some rows and not others, as once, few, many or a class when expanded.

>TRBD1|TRBV7-9|TRBJ2-1|medium-sized
TGTGCCAGCAGCTTCGGGACAGGGTGGAATGAGCAGTTCTTC
CASSFGTGWNEQFF
>.|TRBV5-4|TRBJ2-7|.
TGTGCCAGCAGCGCCTACGGTTCCTACGAGCAGTACTTC
CASSAYGSYEQYF
>TRBD2|TRBV4-2|TRBJ2-1|many
TGTGCCAGCAGCAGGACGGGACTAGCGGGGCACAATGAGCAGTTCTTC
CASSRTGLAGHNEQFF
>TRBD2|TRBV6-9|TRBJ2-7|.
TGTGCCAGCAGTTACCTGGGACTAGGCGCCGAGCAGTACTTC
CASSYLGLGAEQYF
>.|TRBV9|TRBJ2-1|.
TGTGCCAGCAGCGTAGAGGGGGTGGGACAAAGGGACAATGAGCAGTTCTTC
CASSVEGVGQRDNEQFF
>.|TRBV20-1|TRBJ1-2|many
TGCAGTGCTAGCTTACCCGGGCCACTCTATGGCTACACCTTC
CSASLPGPLYGYTF
>.|TRBV30|TRBJ1-4|many
TGTGCCTGGAGCGAACAAAACGGGGGAAAACTGTTTTTT
CAWSEQNGGKLFF
>TRBD2|TRBV7-6|TRBJ2-1|.
TGTGCCAACAGACCCGGGGGGGGCCCTGCTAATGAGCAGTTCTTC
CANRPGGGPANEQFF
>.|TRBV5-6|TRBJ2-5|many
TGTGCCAGCAGCCCGTGGCCTGTGGAGACCCAGTACTTC
CASSPWPVETQYF
>.|TRBV6-1|TRBJ1-3|many
TGTGCCAGCAGACAAAGCTCTGGAAACACCATATATTTT
CASRQSSGNTIYF
>.|TRBV28|TRBJ2-6|many
TGTGCCAGCAGTTTACTTGGGACTGGGGCCAACGTCCTGACTTTC
CASSLLGTGANVLTF
>.|TRBV6-1|TRBJ1-1|.
TGTGCCAGCAGTGAAACAGGTTCGGGCACTGAAAATTTCTTT
CASSETGSGTENFF
>TRBD2|TRBV7-9|TRBJ2-3|.
TGTGCCAGCAGCCGCGGACTAGCGGGAGGAAAACCAGATACGCAGTATTTT
CASSRGLAGGKPDTQYF
>TRBD1|TRBV28|TRBJ1-2|many
TGTGCCAGCAGAAACAGGGGGGACGGAGGCTACACCTTC
CASRNRGDGGYTF
>.|TRBV6-1|TRBJ1-6|.
TGTGCCAGCAGCCTCTGGGCGGCGCCCCTCCACTTT
CASSLWAAPLHF
>TRBD2|TRBV15|TRBJ2-3|few
TGTGCCACCAGCAGAGATCTAGGGACTAGCGGCTTCACAGATACGCAGTATTTT
CATSRDLGTSGFTDTQYF
>.|TRBV20-1|TRBJ2-7|many
TGCAGTGGGGTAAGGGATGGGGGTTACGAGCAGTACTTC
CSGVRDGGYEQYF
>.|TRBV9|TRBJ1-1|many
TGTGCCAGCAGCGTAGAGGGTAAAGGGAACACTGAAGCTTTCTTT
CASSVEGKGNTEAFF
>TRBD2|TRBV19|TRBJ2-1|.
TGTGCCAGTAGTCTAAGGGACTACCACAATGAGCAGTTCTTC
CASSLRDYHNEQFF
>TRBD1|TRBV6-1|TRBJ1-6|.
TGTGCCAGCAGTGAGGACAGGGGGCTTTCACCCCTCCACTTT
CASSEDRGLSPLHF
>.|TRBV5-6|TRBJ2-7|many
TGTGCCAGCAGCTTGGATGGGGCCCAGCGGGTCGACTACGAGCAGTACTTC
CASSLDGAQRVDYEQYF
>.|TRBV7-9|TRBJ2-1|.
TGTGCCAGCAGCTTACCGATAAACAAAGAGCAGCTCTTC
CASSLPINKEQLF
>.|TRBV24-1|TRBJ2-5|many
TGTGCCACCAGCGAGGGGGATAGTCAAGAGACCCAGTACTTC
CATSEGDSQETQYF
>.|TRBV28|TRBJ2-5|.
TGTGCCAGCAGGCCCGGTCTAGGGACCCGGGCACAGTACTTC
CASRPGLGTRAQYF
>.|TRBV15|TRBJ1-5|many
TGTGCCACCAGCAGAGAGGCGGCGGGTTATAGCAATCAGCCCCAGCATTTT
CATSREAAGYSNQPQHF
>.|TRBV6-9|TRBJ1-3|.
TGTGCCAGCAGTTCCGTCGTGGCTGGAAACACCATATATTTT
CASSSVVAGNTIYF
>TRBD1|TRBV6-1|TRBJ1-2|many
TGTGCCACCTCAAAACAGGGGAGTGAGAGCTATGGCTACACCTTC
CATSKQGSESYGYTF
>TRBD1|TRBV6-1|TRBJ2-7|medium-sized
TGTGCCAGCAGCGTCCGGGACGGACAGGGCTGGAACTACGAGCAGTACTTC
CASSVRDGQGWNYEQYF
>.|TRBV24-1|TRBJ2-2|.
TGTGCCACCAGGAGGGGCGGGGAGCTGTTTTTT
CATRRGGELFF
>.|TRBV6-1|TRBJ2-3|many
TGTGCCAGCAGTGGCTCCGGGACGGCCACAGATACGCAGTATTTT
CASSGSGTATDTQYF
>.|TRBV20-1|TRBJ2-7|many
TGCAGTGCTGGGAACACGGGTGTGGTCTACGAGCAGTACTTC
CSAGNTGVVYEQYF
>.|TRBV7-9|TRBJ1-3|.
TGTGCCAGCAGCTTAGGGGACTTGGTAGACACCATATATTTT
CASSLGDLVDTIYF
>TRBD1|TRBV19|TRBJ1-5|many
TGTGCCAGTAGTAACGACAGGGATCAGCCCCAGCATTTT
CASSNDRDQPQHF
>.|TRBV6-2/TRBV6-3|TRBJ2-1|.
TGTGCCAGCAGTTACTCGGTGAGCGGTTTCGACAATGAGCAGTTCTTC
CASSYSVSGFDNEQFF
>.|TRBV19|TRBJ2-2|.
TGTGCCAGTACCCCTGGGGCTAGGGTTCACGGGGAGCTGTTTTTT
CASTPGARVHGELFF
>.|TRBV12-3/TRBV12-4|TRBJ2-1|.
TGTGCCGGCAGGCCGTCGAGAGGGATGTACAATGAGCAGTTCTTC
CAGRPSRGMYNEQFF
>.|TRBV7-9|TRBJ2-2|many
TGTGCCAGCAGCTTACAGGGTTGGGCGAACACCGGGGAGCTGTTTTTT
CASSLQGWANTGELFF
>TRBD1|TRBV6-2/TRBV6-3|TRBJ1-1|many
TGTGCCAGCAGTGCCACAGGGGTGGACACTGAAGCTTTCTTT
CASSATGVDTEAFF
>.|TRBV12-3/TRBV12-4|TRBJ1-3|many
TGTGCCAGCAGTTTAGTAGGACTCTCGATCAGAAACACCATATATTTT
CASSLVGLSIRNTIYF
>.|TRBV6-2/TRBV6-3|TRBJ2-7|many
TGTGCCAGCAGTCCCCCCTCCTCCTACGAGCAGTACTTC
CASSPPSSYEQYF
>TRBD1|TRBV18|TRBJ2-2|many
TGTGCCAGCTCACCAACACAGGGGGCGTTCACCGGGGAGCTGTTTTTT
CASSPTQGAFTGELFF
>.|TRBV6-1|TRBJ1-1|.
TGTGCCAGCAGTCTCACTTCGACATGTGGCGGCACTGAAGCTTTCTTT
CASSLTSTCGGTEAFF
>TRBD1|TRBV30|TRBJ2-1|many
TGTGCCTGGGGGGACAGGGGTTACAATGAGCAGTTCTTC
CAWGDRGYNEQFF
>.|TRBV28|TRBJ1-2|many
TGTGCCAGCAGCCTCGACAGTCATGGCTACACCTTC
CASSLDSHGYTF
>TRBD1|TRBV28|TRBJ1-3|.
TGTGCCAGCAGACCAGGGACAGTTAACACCATATATTTT
CASRPGTVNTIYF
>TRBD1|TRBV6-1|TRBJ2-7|many
TGTGCCAGCGGGTCAGGGACAGGTTTCTACGAGCAGTACTTC
CASGSGTGFYEQYF
>TRBD1|TRBV20-1|TRBJ2-3|many
TGCAGTGCTCGACCGGGACAGGGGATAGATACGCAGTATTTT
CSARPGQGIDTQYF
>.|TRBV18|TRBJ2-7|.
TGTGCCAGCTCACCGAAGTCAACCTACGAGCAGTACTTC
CASSPKSTYEQYF
>TRBD2|TRBV24-1|TRBJ2-1|.
TGTGCCACCAGTGATTTCGGCGGGAGGGCCAGTTTCAATGAGCAGTTCTTC
CATSDFGGRASFNEQFF
>TRBD1|TRBV20-1|TRBJ2-1|.
TGCAGTGCCCTAACCCGGACAGGGAGCTCCTACAATGAGCAGTTCTTC
CSALTRTGSSYNEQFF
>TRBD2|TRBV9|TRBJ2-1|many
TGTGCCAGCAGCGTAGGAGCTAGCGGGAGGGGGAATGAGCAGTTCTTC
CASSVGASGRGNEQFF
>.|TRBV2|TRBJ2-5|many
TGTGCCAGCAGTGGTCCCGGGACGGAAGAGACCCAGTACTTC
CASSGPGTEETQYF
>.|TRBV11-2|TRBJ1-2|many
TGTGCCAGCAGCTCATTGCGGGAACGGAAATTCTATGGCTACACCTTC
CASSSLRERKFYGYTF
>TRBD1|TRBV11-3|TRBJ2-2|many
TGTGCCAGCAGCCTGACAGGGACCGGGGAGCTGTTTTTT
CASSLTGTGELFF
>.|TRBV7-2|TRBJ1-6|once
TGTGCCAGCAGCTTAGAAGTCAGCCTCACTAATTCACCCCTCCACTTT
CASSLEVSLTNSPLHF
>.|TRBV7-2|TRBJ2-7|many
TGTGCCAGCAGTGGGGGGATGGGGCTCCACGAGCAGTACTTC
CASSGGMGLHEQYF